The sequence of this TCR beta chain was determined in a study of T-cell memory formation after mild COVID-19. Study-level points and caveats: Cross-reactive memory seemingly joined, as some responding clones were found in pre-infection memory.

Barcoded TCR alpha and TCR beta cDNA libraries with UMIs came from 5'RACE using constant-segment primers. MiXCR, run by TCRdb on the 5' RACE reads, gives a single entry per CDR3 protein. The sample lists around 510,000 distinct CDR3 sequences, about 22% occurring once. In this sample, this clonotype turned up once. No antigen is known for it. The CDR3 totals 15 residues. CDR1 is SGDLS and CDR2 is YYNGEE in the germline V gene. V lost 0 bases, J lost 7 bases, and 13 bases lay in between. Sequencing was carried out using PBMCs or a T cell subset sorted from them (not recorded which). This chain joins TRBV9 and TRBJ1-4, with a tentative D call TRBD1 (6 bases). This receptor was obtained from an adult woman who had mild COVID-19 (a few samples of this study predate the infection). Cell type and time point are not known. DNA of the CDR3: TGTGCCAGCAGCGTAGAAGGGGCAGGGGCTGAAAAACTGTTTTTT. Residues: CASSVEGAGAEKLFF.